The clone carrying this T cell receptor (beta chain) was picked up many times. The antigen is unknown. This entry is derived from a study of regulatory T cells in long-lasting Graves disease. Background on the study: Persistent Graves' disease required over 5 years of antithyroid drugs and positive TSH receptor antibodies.

TCR beta libraries were built with iRepertoire HTBI primers and Arm-PCR of CDR3 regions. Original processing notes: The samples included 60 to 75 TRBV and around 15 TRBJ segments. TCRdb re-called the multiplex PCR reads through MiXCR, storing one row per CDR3 protein. What appears here as the V and J calls and clone size reflects TCRdb's work, not the paper's. The sample yields roughly 300,000 distinct CDR3 sequences, around a fifth seen once. Overall study findings and caveats: The number of shared public clonotypes was higher in persistent patients (around 2,700) than new patients (around 890).

The CDR3 runs 15 residues. V gave up 7 bases and J gave up 1 base, with 13 bases separating them. The time point denotes: persistent/refractory GD, antithyroid drugs over 5 years with positive TRAb. Researchers made the TCR library from RNA that was extracted from PBMCs. Graves' disease diagnosis followed American Thyroid Association guidelines. This receptor was obtained from a female donor with Graves disease. The specimen comprised peripheral blood mononuclear cells (PBMCs), sampled when the disease was refractory, from a patient treated with antithyroid drugs. The rearrangement uses TRBV12-3 or TRBV12-4 and TRBJ2-2; D may be TRBD2 (6 bases). The CDR3 spells CASTFRGKNTGELFF. CDR3 coding DNA: TGTGCCAGCACCTTCCGGGGGAAGAACACCGGGGAGCTGTTTTTT.